This TCR beta chain was sequenced for a study of blood T cell repertoires in COVID-19. Cohorts were determined from participant-reported clinical history. This clone occurred many times. The CDR3 sequence is 15 residues long. Germline V gives CDR1 LGHNT, CDR2 FRNRAP. With 3 bases removed from V and 1 base from J, the gap between germline ends came to 12 bases. Libraries were prepared by immunoSEQ multiplex PCR; TCRdb keeps only in-frame clonotypes and omits some of them. Here the sample spans approximately 360,000 clones, around 87% being singletons. The chain has TRBV12-5 and TRBJ1-1; D might be TRBD1 (6 bases). The TCR sequence derives from a woman aged 25 to 39 with acute COVID-19. What was sequenced was PBMCs or T cells enriched from blood (not recorded which). This CDR3 is CASGLANRANTEAFF. In DNA form, the CDR3 reads TGTGCTAGTGGTTTAGCAAACAGGGCGAACACTGAAGCTTTCTTT.